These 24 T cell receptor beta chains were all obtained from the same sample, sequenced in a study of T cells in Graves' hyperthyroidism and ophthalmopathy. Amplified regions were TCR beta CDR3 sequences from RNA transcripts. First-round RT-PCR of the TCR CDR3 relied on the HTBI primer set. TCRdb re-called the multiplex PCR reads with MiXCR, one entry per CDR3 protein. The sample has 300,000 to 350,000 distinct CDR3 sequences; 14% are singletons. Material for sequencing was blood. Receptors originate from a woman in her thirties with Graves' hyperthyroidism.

The CDR3 here is CASSPLQGLAGSSETQYF. In DNA, the CDR3 is TGTGCCAGCTCACCACTTCAGGGACTAGCGGGATCTTCGGAGACCCAGTACTTC. The chain joins TRBV18 to TRBJ2-5; 13 bases line up with TRBD2. Germline CDR1 reads KGHSH; CDR2 reads LQKENI. The CDR3 is 18 amino acids. J was trimmed by 5 bases and V by 1 base; bases with no gene match: 10.

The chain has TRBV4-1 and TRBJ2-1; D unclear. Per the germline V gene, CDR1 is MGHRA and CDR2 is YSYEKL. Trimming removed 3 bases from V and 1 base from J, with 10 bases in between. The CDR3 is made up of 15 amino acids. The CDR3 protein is CASSQNDRSYNEQFF. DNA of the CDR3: TGCGCCAGCAGCCAGAATGACCGTTCCTACAATGAGCAGTTCTTC.

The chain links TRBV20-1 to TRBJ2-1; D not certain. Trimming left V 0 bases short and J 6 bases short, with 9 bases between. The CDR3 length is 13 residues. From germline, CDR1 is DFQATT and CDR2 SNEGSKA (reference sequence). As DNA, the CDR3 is TGCAGTGCTAGAGATCCGGCCGCCAATGAGCAGTTCTTC. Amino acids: CSARDPAANEQFF.

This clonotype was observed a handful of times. CDR3 region: CASSFGFGGPTAYEQYF. CDR3 coding DNA: TGTGCCAGCAGTTTCGGTTTTGGCGGACCCACAGCCTACGAGCAGTACTTC. This chain joins TRBV27 and TRBJ2-7; no definite D call. This CDR3 contains 17 residues. The germline gives CDR1 MNHEY, CDR2 SMNVEV (reference sequence). Trimming left V 3 bases short and J 2 bases short, with 20 bases between.

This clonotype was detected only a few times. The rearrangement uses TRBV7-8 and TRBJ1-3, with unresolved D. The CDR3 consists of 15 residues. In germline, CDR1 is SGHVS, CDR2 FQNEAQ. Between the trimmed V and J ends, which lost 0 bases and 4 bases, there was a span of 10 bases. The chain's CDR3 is CASSLARRHGNTIYF. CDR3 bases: TGTGCCAGCAGCTTAGCGAGACGACACGGAAACACCATATATTTT.

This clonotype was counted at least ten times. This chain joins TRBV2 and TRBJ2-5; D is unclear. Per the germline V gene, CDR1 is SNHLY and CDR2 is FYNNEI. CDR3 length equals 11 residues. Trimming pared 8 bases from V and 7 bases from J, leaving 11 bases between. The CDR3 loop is CASLRFGTQYF. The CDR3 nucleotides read TGTGCCAGCCTCCGGTTCGGGACCCAGTACTTC.

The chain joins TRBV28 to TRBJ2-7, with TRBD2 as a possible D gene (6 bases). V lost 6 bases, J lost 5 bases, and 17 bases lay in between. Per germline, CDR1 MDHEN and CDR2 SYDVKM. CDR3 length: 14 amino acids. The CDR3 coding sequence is TGTGCCAGCAGGGGGGGTGAAGAGGACCACGAGCAGTACTTC. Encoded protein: CASRGGEEDHEQYF.

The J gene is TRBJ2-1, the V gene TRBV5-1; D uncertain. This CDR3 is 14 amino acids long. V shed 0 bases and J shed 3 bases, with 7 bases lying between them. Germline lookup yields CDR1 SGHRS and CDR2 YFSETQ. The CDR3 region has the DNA TGCGCCAGCAGCTTGGCCCCAGTCTACAATGAGCAGTTCTTC. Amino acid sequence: CASSLAPVYNEQFF.

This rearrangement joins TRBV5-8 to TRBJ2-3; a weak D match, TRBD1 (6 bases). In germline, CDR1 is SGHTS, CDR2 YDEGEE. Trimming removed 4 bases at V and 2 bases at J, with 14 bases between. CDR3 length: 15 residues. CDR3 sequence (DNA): TGTGCCAGCAGCGCTTGGACAGAACACACAGATACGCAGTATTTT. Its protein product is CASSAWTEHTDTQYF. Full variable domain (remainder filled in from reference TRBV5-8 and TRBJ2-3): EAGVTQSPTHLIKTRGQQATLRCSPISGHTSVYWYQQALGLGLQFLLWYDEGEERNRGNFPPRFSGRQFPNYSSELNVNALELEDSALYLCASSAWTEHTDTQYFGPGTRLTVL.

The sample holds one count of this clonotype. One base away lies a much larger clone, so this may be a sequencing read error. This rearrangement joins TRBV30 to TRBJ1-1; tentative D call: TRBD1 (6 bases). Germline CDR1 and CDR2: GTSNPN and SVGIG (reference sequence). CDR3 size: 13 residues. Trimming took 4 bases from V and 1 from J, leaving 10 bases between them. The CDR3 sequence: CAWTRQENTEAFF. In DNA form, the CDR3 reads TGTGCCTGGACTAGACAGGAGAACACTGAAGCTTTCTTT.

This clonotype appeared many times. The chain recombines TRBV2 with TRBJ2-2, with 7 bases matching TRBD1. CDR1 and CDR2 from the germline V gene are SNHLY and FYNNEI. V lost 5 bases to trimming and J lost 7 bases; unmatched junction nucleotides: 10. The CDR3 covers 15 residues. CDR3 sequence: CASSRGQESGGELFF. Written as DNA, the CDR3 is TGTGCCAGCAGTAGAGGACAGGAAAGTGGCGGGGAGCTGTTTTTT.

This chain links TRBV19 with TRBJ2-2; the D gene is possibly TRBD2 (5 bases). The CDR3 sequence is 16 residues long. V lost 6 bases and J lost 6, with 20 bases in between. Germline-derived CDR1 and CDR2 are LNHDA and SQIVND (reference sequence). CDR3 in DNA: TGTGCCAGTAGAACCGGTGCGGGCCGAGAGGCCGGGGAGCTGTTTTTT. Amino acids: CASRTGAGREAGELFF.

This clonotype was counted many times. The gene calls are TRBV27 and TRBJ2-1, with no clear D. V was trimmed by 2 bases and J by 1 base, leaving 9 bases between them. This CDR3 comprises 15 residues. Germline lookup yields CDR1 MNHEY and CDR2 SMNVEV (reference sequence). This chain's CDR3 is CASSLASISYNEQFF. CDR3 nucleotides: TGTGCCAGCAGTTTAGCCTCGATTTCCTACAATGAGCAGTTCTTC.

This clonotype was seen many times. CDR3 coding DNA: TGTGCCAGCAGTGGCCTCCGGGACAGTGATTCACCCCTCCACTTT. Translated, it gives CASSGLRDSDSPLHF. The chain couples TRBV6-1 to TRBJ1-6; 7 bases line up with TRBD1. CDR1 is MNHNS, CDR2 SASEGT, per germline. The CDR3 covers 15 residues. V lost 4 bases to trimming and J lost 8 bases; unmatched junction nucleotides: 8.

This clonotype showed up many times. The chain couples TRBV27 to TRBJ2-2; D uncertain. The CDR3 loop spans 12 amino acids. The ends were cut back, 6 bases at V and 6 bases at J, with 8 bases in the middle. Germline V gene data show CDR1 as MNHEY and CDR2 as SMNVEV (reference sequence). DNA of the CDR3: TGTGCCAGCAGCCGGTCGGCCGGGGAGCTGTTTTTT. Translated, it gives CASSRSAGELFF.

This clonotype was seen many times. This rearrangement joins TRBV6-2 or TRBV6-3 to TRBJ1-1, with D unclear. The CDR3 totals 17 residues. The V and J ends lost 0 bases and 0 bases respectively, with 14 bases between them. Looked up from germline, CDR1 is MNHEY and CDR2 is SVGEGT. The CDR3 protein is CASSYSTSRVMNTEAFF. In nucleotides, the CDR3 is TGTGCCAGCAGTTACTCGACCTCTCGGGTTATGAACACTGAAGCTTTCTTT.

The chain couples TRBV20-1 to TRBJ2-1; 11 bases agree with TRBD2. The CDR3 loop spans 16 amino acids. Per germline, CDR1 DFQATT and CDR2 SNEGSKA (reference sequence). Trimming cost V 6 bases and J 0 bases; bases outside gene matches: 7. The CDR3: CSAPGLAGISYNEQFF. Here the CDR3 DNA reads TGCAGTGCCCCTGGACTAGCGGGTATCTCCTACAATGAGCAGTTCTTC.

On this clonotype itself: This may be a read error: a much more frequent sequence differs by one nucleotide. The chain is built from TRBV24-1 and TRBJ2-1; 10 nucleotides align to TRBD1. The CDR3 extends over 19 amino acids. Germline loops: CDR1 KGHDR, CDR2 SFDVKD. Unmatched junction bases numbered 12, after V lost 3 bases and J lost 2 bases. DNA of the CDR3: TGTGCCACCAGTGATCCCCCCGGGACAGGGGTTTCCGCCTACAATGAGCAGTTCTTC. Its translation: CATSDPPGTGVSAYNEQFF.

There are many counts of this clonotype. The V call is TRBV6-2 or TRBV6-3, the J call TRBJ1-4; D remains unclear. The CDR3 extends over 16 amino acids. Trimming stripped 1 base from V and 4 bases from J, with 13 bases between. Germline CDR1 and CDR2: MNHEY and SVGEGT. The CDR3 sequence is CASSYLPSENNEKLFF. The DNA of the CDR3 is TGTGCCAGCAGTTACTTACCCTCGGAAAATAATGAAAAACTGTTTTTT.

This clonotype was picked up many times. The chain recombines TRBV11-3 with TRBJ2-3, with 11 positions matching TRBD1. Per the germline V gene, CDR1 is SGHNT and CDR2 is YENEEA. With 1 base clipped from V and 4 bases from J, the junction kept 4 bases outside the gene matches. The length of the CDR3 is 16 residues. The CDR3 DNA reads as TGTGCCAGCAGCTTAGGAGGACAGGGGGCCTCAGATACGCAGTATTTT. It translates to CASSLGGQGASDTQYF.

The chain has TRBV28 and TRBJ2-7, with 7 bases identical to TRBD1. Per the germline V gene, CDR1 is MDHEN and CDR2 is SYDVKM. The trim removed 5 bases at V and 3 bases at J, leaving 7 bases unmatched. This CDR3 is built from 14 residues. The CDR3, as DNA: TGTGCCAGCAGTCTGGCCGGACAGGACTACGAGCAGTACTTC. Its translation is CASSLAGQDYEQYF.

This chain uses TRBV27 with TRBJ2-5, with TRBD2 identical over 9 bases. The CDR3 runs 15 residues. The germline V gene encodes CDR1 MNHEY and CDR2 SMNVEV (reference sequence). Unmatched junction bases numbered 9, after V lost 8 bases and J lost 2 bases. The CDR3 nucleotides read TGTGCCAGCCGGCTAGCGGGATGGGGGCAAGAGACCCAGTACTTC. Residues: CASRLAGWGQETQYF.

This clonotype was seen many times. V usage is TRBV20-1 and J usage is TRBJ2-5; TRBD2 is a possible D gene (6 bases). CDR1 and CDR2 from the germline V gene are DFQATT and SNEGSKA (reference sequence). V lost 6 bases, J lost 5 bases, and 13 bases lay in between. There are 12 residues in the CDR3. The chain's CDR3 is CSAPLRGETQYF. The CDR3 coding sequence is TGCAGTGCGCCACTCCGGGGGGAGACCCAGTACTTC.

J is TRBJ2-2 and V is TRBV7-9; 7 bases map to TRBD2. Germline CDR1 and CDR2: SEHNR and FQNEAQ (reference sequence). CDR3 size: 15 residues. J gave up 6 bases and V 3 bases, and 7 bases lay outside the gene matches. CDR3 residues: CASSFLAEEAGELFF. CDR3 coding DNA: TGTGCCAGCAGCTTCCTAGCGGAGGAGGCCGGGGAGCTGTTTTTT.